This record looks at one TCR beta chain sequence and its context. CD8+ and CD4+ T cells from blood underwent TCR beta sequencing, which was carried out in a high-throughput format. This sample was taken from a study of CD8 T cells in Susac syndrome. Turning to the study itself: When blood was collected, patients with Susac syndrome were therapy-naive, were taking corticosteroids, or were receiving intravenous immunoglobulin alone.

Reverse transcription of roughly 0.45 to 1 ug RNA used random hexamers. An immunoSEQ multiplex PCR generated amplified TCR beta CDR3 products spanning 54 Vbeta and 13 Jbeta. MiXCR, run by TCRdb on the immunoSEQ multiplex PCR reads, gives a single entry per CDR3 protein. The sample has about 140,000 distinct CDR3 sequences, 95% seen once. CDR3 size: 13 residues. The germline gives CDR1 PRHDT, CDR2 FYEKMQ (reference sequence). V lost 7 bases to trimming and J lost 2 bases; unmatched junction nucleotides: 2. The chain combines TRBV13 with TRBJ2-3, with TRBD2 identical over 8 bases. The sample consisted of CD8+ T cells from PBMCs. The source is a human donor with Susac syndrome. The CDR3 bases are TGTGCCAGCATAGCGGGAAACACAGATACGCAGTATTTT. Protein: CASIAGNTDTQYF.